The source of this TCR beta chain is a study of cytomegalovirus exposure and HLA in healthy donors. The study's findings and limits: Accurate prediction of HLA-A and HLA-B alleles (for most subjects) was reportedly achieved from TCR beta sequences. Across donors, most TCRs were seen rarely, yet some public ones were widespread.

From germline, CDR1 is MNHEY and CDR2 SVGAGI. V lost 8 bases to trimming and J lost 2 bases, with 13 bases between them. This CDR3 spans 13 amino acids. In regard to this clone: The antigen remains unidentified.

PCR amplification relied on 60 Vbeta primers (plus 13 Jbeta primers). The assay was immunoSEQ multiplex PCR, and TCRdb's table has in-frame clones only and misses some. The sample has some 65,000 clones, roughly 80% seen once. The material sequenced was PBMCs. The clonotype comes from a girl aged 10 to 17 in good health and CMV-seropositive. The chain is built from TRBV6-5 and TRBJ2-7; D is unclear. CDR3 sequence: CASAVNGAYEQYF. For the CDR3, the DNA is TGTGCCAGCGCGGTAAATGGAGCCTACGAGCAGTACTTC.